Following are 29 T cell receptor beta chains from one sample sequenced in a study of T cell responses to AZD1222 COVID-19 vaccine (dated by TCRdb to the early 2020s). The time point label for this specimen denotes: about 28 days (+/-7) after the second vaccine dose. This specimen's treatment or condition label, per the study, means: meningococcal conjugate vaccine given as trial control. Libraries were constructed by the immunoSEQ multiplex PCR assay. This is the immuneACCESS table as TCRdb keeps it, with only in-frame sequences that have V and J called. A part of the clones is gone; compared with another copy, unresolved V genes explain less than half, and the rest is unexplained. For this sample there are about 75,000 clones; about nine tenths appear just once. The leading ten clones occupy 9% to 10% of the sample. The sample was peripheral blood, taken 28 days after the second dose of the MenACWY control vaccine. Every receptor here comes from an adult who received the MenACWY meningococcal vaccine as a control.

This clone has only one observation. This rearrangement joins TRBV9 to TRBJ1-2; 9 bases align to TRBD1. This CDR3 region has 15 residues. The V and J ends lost 1 base and 8 bases, in that order; junction bases with no gene match: 9. Germline lookup yields CDR1 SGDLS and CDR2 YYNGEE. The CDR3 protein is CASSVLSQGAEGYTF. CDR3 coding DNA: TGTGCCAGCAGCGTACTGTCACAGGGGGCGGAGGGCTACACCTTC.

The chain is built from TRBV7-2 and TRBJ1-2, with 8 bases matching TRBD1. This CDR3 comprises 15 residues. V shed 5 bases and J 4 bases; nucleotides not matched to a gene: 9. Looked up from germline, CDR1 is SGHTA and CDR2 is FQGNSA. Written as DNA, the CDR3 is TGTGCCAGCAGCACCGGACAGGGATATGGCTATGGCTACACCTTC. Its translation is CASSTGQGYGYGYTF.

The gene calls are TRBV7-9 and TRBJ2-1; TRBD1 matches 8 bases. V was pared by 1 base and J by 9 bases, with 17 bases of the junction left unmatched. Per the germline V gene, CDR1 is SEHNR and CDR2 is FQNEAQ (reference sequence). The length of the CDR3 is 18 residues. CDR3: CASSLEGGRTGPRGEQFF. Written as DNA, the CDR3 is TGTGCCAGCAGCTTAGAGGGCGGTCGGACAGGGCCCCGGGGTGAGCAGTTCTTC.

The chain uses TRBV3-1 (or the pseudogene TRBV3-2) and TRBJ1-5, with a weak D call TRBD1 (5 bases). The germline gives CDR1 LGHDT, CDR2 YNNKEL (reference sequence). The CDR3 is made up of 17 amino acids. V dropped 0 bases and J dropped 4 bases, with 16 bases sitting between them. The CDR3 spells CASSQEADKDRNQPQHF. CDR3 in DNA: TGTGCCAGCAGCCAAGAAGCGGACAAGGACCGTAATCAGCCCCAGCATTTT.

This chain uses TRBV7-3 with TRBJ1-6, with TRBD1 identical over 7 bases. Germline CDR1 and CDR2: SGHTA and FQGTGA. The CDR3 is 13 residues long. V lost 2 bases and J lost 8; bases outside the gene matches: 0. This CDR3 reads CASSLDRDSPLHF. The DNA for the CDR3 is TGTGCCAGCAGCTTAGACAGGGATTCACCCCTCCACTTT.

The J gene is TRBJ2-1, the V gene TRBV6-5; TRBD1 matches at 8 bases. Looked up from germline, CDR1 is MNHEY and CDR2 is SVGAGI. This CDR3 comprises 16 residues. The V segment lost 2 bases and the J segment 4 bases; nucleotides outside the gene matches: 7. CDR3 amino acids: CASSYETGVGYNEQFF. CDR3 coding DNA: TGTGCCAGCAGTTACGAGACAGGGGTGGGATACAATGAGCAGTTCTTC.

This chain uses TRBV10-3 with TRBJ2-7; 9 bases agree with TRBD1. Germline CDR1 ENHRY, CDR2 SYGVKD. With V trimmed by 6 bases and J by 4 bases, 10 bases remained unmatched. The CDR3 sequence is 15 residues long. CDR3 bases: TGTGCCATCAGGGACAGGGGATCGGGCGATTACGAGCAGTACTTC. Amino acids: CAIRDRGSGDYEQYF.

This chain uses TRBV7-2 with TRBJ2-5, with 11 bases lining up with TRBD2. The V gene end was trimmed by 5 bases and the J gene end by 4 bases; junction bases not matched to a gene: 9. The germline CDR1 and CDR2 sequences are SGHTA and FQGNSA. The CDR3 runs 16 residues. As DNA, the CDR3 is TGTGCCAGCAGCGCGACTAGCGGGGCCGGTGGAGAGACCCAGTACTTC. It translates to CASSATSGAGGETQYF.

The rearrangement links TRBV10-3 to TRBJ1-4; D gene ambiguous. The CDR3 contains 13 residues. Germline CDR1 and CDR2: ENHRY and SYGVKD. V was pared by 3 bases and J by 8 bases, with 10 bases between. In DNA, the CDR3 is TGTGCCATCAGTGAAGGGAAAGGGGAAAAACTGTTTTTT. Its translation is CAISEGKGEKLFF.

The J gene is TRBJ2-3, the V gene TRBV5-5; 8 bases are shared with TRBD2. Germline values: CDR1 SGHKS, CDR2 YYEKEE (reference sequence). With V trimmed by 0 bases and J by 3 bases, 12 bases remained unmatched. The CDR3 runs to 18 residues. The CDR3 DNA is TGTGCCAGCAGCTTGGAGGTTCGGGCGGGGGGCGCAACAGATACGCAGTATTTT. Amino acid sequence: CASSLEVRAGGATDTQYF.

A word on this clone: Other DNA sequences in this sample translate to the same CDR3. This rearrangement joins TRBV5-1 to TRBJ1-1, with unresolved D. V lost 0 bases and J lost 0, with 9 bases in between. CDR1 and CDR2 (germline): SGHRS, YFSETQ. The CDR3 sequence is 15 residues long. The CDR3 nucleotides read TGCGCCAGCAGCTTGGCGAGCAGTCTGAACACTGAAGCTTTCTTT. Its protein is CASSLASSLNTEAFF.

The chain is built from TRBV4-3 and TRBJ1-1, with a tentative D call TRBD1 (5 bases). Germline V lookup: CDR1 LGHNA, CDR2 YSLEER. Between the trimmed V and J ends, which lost 3 bases and 4 bases, there was a span of 15 bases. This CDR3 contains 15 residues. CDR3 protein: CASSHGGGSGTEAFF. For the CDR3, the DNA is TGCGCCAGCAGCCATGGGGGTGGGTCAGGCACTGAAGCTTTCTTT.

The chain carries TRBV28 and TRBJ1-3; 7 bases match TRBD1. The CDR3 length is 17 residues. In germline, CDR1 is MDHEN, CDR2 SYDVKM. Trimming at V came to 1 base and at J to 0 bases, leaving 6 bases not matched to a gene. The CDR3 reads CASSLSTGALSGNTIYF. For the CDR3, the DNA is TGTGCCAGCAGTTTATCAACAGGGGCACTCTCTGGAAACACCATATATTTT.

This clone was detected a few times. The chain carries TRBV2 and TRBJ2-2, with D hard to call. The CDR3 length is 14 residues. The V gene lost 7 bases and the J gene lost 0 bases, with 9 bases spanning the gap. In germline, CDR1 is SNHLY, CDR2 FYNNEI. CDR3 bases: TGTGCCAGCACCCCCACACCGAACACCGGGGAGCTGTTTTTT. This encodes CASTPTPNTGELFF.

The chain joins TRBV2 to TRBJ2-7; D possibly uses TRBD1 or TRBD2 (7 bases each). Trimming removed 4 bases from V and 5 bases from J, with 18 bases in between. Germline loops: CDR1 SNHLY, CDR2 FYNNEI. This CDR3 comprises 15 residues. The CDR3 DNA reads as TGTGCCAGCAGTGGATCAGGGAGGGGGCTTGACGAGCAGTACTTC. This gives the protein CASSGSGRGLDEQYF.

The V and J genes are TRBV4-2 and TRBJ1-5; D remains unclear. CDR1 is LGHNA, CDR2 YNFKEQ, per germline. This CDR3 region has 14 residues. V was shortened by 0 bases and J by 2 bases, with 5 bases between the two germline ends. CDR3 loop: CASSQEWGNQPQHF. DNA for the CDR3: TGTGCCAGCAGCCAAGAATGGGGCAATCAGCCCCAGCATTTT.

The chain joins TRBV19 to TRBJ2-1; 9 bases match TRBD2. CDR3 length equals 17 residues. The V and J ends lost 4 bases and 1 base, in that order; junction bases with no gene match: 8. Germline V CDR1 and CDR2: LNHDA, SQIVND (reference sequence). CDR3 in amino acids: CASSRRLAGVSYNEQFF. The CDR3 DNA reads TGTGCCAGTAGTAGACGATTAGCGGGGGTTTCCTACAATGAGCAGTTCTTC. Filled out from reference TRBV19 and TRBJ2-1, the complete variable domain reads DGGITQSPKYLFRKEGQNVTLSCEQNLNHDAMYWYRQDPGQGLRLIYYSQIVNDFQKGDIAEGYSVSREKKESFPLTVTSAQKNPTAFYLCASSRRLAGVSYNEQFFGPGTRLTVL.

The chain recombines TRBV27 with TRBJ2-2; TRBD2 aligns across 7 bases. CDR3 length: 14 residues. V was pared by 5 bases and J by 4 bases, with 4 bases of the junction left unmatched. Per the germline V gene, CDR1 is MNHEY and CDR2 is SMNVEV (reference sequence). CDR3 sequence: CASSTSDRTGELFF. The CDR3 DNA reads TGTGCCAGCAGTACTAGCGACCGCACCGGGGAGCTGTTTTTT.

The chain employs TRBV3-1 (or the pseudogene TRBV3-2) and TRBJ1-1; perhaps TRBD1 as D (6 bases). V was pared by 4 bases and J by 3 bases, with 21 bases between. The CDR3 sequence is 17 residues long. Germline CDR1 LGHDT, CDR2 YNNKEL (reference sequence). The CDR3, as DNA: TGTGCCAGCAGCCCCAGAGTCGGGGGGCGTCTGGACACTGAAGCTTTCTTT. Its translation is CASSPRVGGRLDTEAFF.

This rearrangement joins TRBV2 to TRBJ1-1; weak D call: TRBD1 (5 bases). Germline V gene sequence: CDR1 SNHLY, CDR2 FYNNEI. CDR3 length equals 18 residues. Trimming removed 5 bases at V and 1 base at J, with 23 bases between. The chain's CDR3 is CASSPGRILGVGNTEAFF. In nucleotides, the CDR3 is TGTGCCAGCAGTCCGGGACGAATCCTGGGAGTGGGGAACACTGAAGCTTTCTTT.

The chain employs TRBV19 and TRBJ2-2; D could derive from TRBD1 or TRBD2 (5 bases each). V dropped 4 bases and J dropped 1 base, with 16 bases sitting between them. CDR3 length equals 17 residues. Looked up from germline, CDR1 is LNHDA and CDR2 is SQIVND (reference sequence). The CDR3: CASSNRDLNLNTGELFF. For the CDR3, the DNA is TGTGCCAGTAGTAACCGGGACCTCAACTTGAACACCGGGGAGCTGTTTTTT.

This clone occurred a few times. The rearrangement uses TRBV18 and TRBJ1-5; no definite D call. This CDR3 spans 13 amino acids. V lost 4 bases and J 4 bases, leaving 8 bases between the germline ends. From germline, CDR1 is KGHSH and CDR2 LQKENI. The CDR3 DNA reads as TGTGCCAGCTCACGGCAGGAGAATCAGCCCCAGCATTTT. This sequence encodes CASSRQENQPQHF.

This chain links TRBV4-3 with TRBJ2-1; a possible D gene is TRBD1 (5 bases). The CDR3 covers 14 residues. CDR1 and CDR2 from the germline V gene are LGHNA and YSLEER. V was cut by 2 bases and J by 8 bases, with 13 bases left in between. CDR3 in DNA: TGCGCCAGCAGCCAATCTCAAGTCAGGGATGAGCAGTTCTTC. Translated, it gives CASSQSQVRDEQFF.

The chain combines TRBV5-1 with TRBJ1-2; 7 bases map to TRBD1. Germline-derived CDR1 and CDR2 are SGHRS and YFSETQ. V dropped 4 bases and J dropped 6; count of bases not matched to a gene: 12. The CDR3 is 15 residues long. CDR3 bases: TGCGCCAGCAGCCTGTCATCACAGGGGTCCAATGGCTACACCTTC. Its translation is CASSLSSQGSNGYTF.

The chain employs TRBV5-6 and TRBJ1-1, with 7 nucleotides matching TRBD1. Trimming at V came to 1 base and at J to 1 base, leaving 4 bases not matched to a gene. There are 15 residues in the CDR3. Germline CDR1 reads SGHDT; CDR2 reads YYEEEE. CDR3 bases: TGTGCCAGCAGCTTGAAGGGACAGAGGAACACTGAAGCTTTCTTT. Residues: CASSLKGQRNTEAFF.

The V gene is TRBV7-2, the J gene TRBJ1-1; D is undetermined. CDR3 length: 14 residues. The V and J ends lost 3 bases and 2 bases respectively, with 10 bases between them. Germline V CDR1 and CDR2: SGHTA, FQGNSA. CDR3 in DNA: TGTGCCAGCAGCTTGAACAGCAAAAACACTGAAGCTTTCTTT. Translation gives CASSLNSKNTEAFF.

The chain carries TRBV6-1 and TRBJ1-4; D uncertain. The CDR3 consists of 13 residues. With 0 bases removed from V and 14 bases from J, the gap between germline ends came to 13 bases. Per the germline V gene, CDR1 is MNHNS and CDR2 is SASEGT. CDR3 sequence reads: CASSEASDAVLFF. CDR3 bases: TGTGCCAGCAGTGAAGCCTCGGATGCAGTTCTGTTTTTT.

Here the CDR3 reads CASSDLTSGGPSTDTQYF. In nucleotides, the CDR3 is TGCGCCAGCAGTGACTTGACTAGCGGGGGGCCTAGCACAGATACGCAGTATTTT. V gene TRBV10-2 combines with J gene TRBJ2-3; TRBD2 matches 13 bases. This CDR3 is 18 amino acids long. The germline V gene has CDR1 WSHSY and CDR2 SAAADI. The V gene end was trimmed by 3 bases and the J gene end by 0 bases; junction bases not matched to a gene: 6.

This chain connects TRBV5-6 to TRBJ1-1; D possibly corresponds to TRBD1 (6 bases). The germline gives CDR1 SGHDT, CDR2 YYEEEE. Deletions cut 0 bases from V and 5 bases from J, with 8 bases between. This CDR3 is 13 amino acids long. The CDR3 region has the DNA TGTGCCAGCAGCTTGGGGACAGCAACTGAAGCTTTCTTT. Encoded protein: CASSLGTATEAFF.